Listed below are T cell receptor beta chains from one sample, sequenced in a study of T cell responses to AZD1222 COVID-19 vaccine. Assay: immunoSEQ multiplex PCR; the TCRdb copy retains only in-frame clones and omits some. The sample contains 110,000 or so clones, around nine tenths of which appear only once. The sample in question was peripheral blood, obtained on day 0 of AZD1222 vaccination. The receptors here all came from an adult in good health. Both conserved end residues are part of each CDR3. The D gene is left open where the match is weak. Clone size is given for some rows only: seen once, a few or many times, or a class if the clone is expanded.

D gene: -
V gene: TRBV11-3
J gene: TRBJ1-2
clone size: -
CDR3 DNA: TGTGCCAGCAGCTTAACAGGGACACTCTATGGCTACACCTTC
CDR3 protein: CASSLTGTLYGYTF

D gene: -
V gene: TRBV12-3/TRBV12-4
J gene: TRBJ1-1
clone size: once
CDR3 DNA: TGTGCCAGCAGTTTTTCGAACACTGAAGCTTTCTTT
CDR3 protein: CASSFSNTEAFF

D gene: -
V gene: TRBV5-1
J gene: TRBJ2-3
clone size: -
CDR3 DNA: TGCGCCAGCAGCTTGCAGGGGCGTAGCACAGATACGCAGTATTTT
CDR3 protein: CASSLQGRSTDTQYF

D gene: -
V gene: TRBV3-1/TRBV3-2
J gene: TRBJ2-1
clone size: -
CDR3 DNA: TGTGCCAGCAGCGTACAGCCGGGGAACAATGAGCAGTTCTTC
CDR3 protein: CASSVQPGNNEQFF

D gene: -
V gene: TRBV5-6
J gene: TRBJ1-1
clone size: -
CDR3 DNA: TGTGCCAGCAGCCTCCAACCGGTAGGAGAAGCTTTCTTT
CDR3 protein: CASSLQPVGEAFF

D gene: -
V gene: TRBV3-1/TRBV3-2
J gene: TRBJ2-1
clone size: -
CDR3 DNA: TGTGCCAGCAGCCTTCGAATCAATGAGCAGTTCTTC
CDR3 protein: CASSLRINEQFF

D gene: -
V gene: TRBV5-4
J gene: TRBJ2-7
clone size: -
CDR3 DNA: TGTGCCAGCAGCCAACGGCGGCAGGGGACTGATGAGCAGTACTTC
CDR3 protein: CASSQRRQGTDEQYF

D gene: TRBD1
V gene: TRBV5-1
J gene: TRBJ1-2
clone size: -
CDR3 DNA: TGCGCCAGCAGCCGTAAGACAGGGGAAAGCGCCAACTATGGCTACACCTTC
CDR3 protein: CASSRKTGESANYGYTF

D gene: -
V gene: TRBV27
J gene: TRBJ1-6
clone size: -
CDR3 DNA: TGTGCCAGCAGCTGGCTGTTCTCCTATAATTCACCCCTCCACTTT
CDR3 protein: CASSWLFSYNSPLHF

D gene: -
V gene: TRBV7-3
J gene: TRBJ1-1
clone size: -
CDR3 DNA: TGTGCCAGCAGCTTATCTCCGGCGGCTGAAGCTTTCTTT
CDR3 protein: CASSLSPAAEAFF

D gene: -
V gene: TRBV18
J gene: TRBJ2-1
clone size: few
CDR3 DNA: TGTGCCAGCTCCCCCCGTGTGGTAGCGCGATCCTACAATGAGCAGTTCTTC
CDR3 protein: CASSPRVVARSYNEQFF

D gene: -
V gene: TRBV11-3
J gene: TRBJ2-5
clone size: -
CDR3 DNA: TGTGCCAGCAGCTCCGACAGGATGGAATCGACCCAGTACTTC
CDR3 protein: CASSSDRMESTQYF

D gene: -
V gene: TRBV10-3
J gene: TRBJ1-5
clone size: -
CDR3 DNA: TGTGCCATCAGTGAGTCGCCAGTAAATCAGCCCCAGCATTTT
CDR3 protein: CAISESPVNQPQHF

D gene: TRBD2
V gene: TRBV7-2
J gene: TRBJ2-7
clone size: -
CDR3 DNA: TGTGCCAGCAGCTTCGTAGCGGGGACGGCCTACGAGCAGTACTTC
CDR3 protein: CASSFVAGTAYEQYF

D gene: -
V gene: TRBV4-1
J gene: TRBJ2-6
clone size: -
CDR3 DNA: TGCGCCAGCAGCCAAGTACGGGTATCTGGGGCCAACGTCCTGACTTTC
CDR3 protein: CASSQVRVSGANVLTF

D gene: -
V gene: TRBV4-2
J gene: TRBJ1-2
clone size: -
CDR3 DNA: TGTGCCAGCAGCCAGGGCGCAGGGCCTAGGGGCTACACCTTC
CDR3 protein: CASSQGAGPRGYTF

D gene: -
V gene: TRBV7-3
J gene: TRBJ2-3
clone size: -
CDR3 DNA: TGTGCCAGCAGCTTATCTGCGGGTCTCACAGATACGCAGTATTTT
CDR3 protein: CASSLSAGLTDTQYF

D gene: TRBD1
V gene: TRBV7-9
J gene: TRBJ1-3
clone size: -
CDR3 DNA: TGTGCCAGCAGCTCGGACAGGGAGGCGGCTGGAAACACCATATATTTT
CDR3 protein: CASSSDREAAGNTIYF

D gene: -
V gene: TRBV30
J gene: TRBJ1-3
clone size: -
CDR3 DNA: TGTGCCTGGTCCCTGGGACCGACAAGCGGAAACACCATATATTTT
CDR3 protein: CAWSLGPTSGNTIYF

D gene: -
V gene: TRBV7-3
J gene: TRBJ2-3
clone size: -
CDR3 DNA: TGTGCCAGCAGCCCTGGGACTTTTAGCACAGATACGCAGTATTTT
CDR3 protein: CASSPGTFSTDTQYF

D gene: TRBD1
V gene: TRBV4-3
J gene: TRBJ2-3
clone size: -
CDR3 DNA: TGCGCCAGCAGCCAAGAGGGCGGCGCAGGGGGTACGCAGTATTTT
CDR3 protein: CASSQEGGAGGTQYF

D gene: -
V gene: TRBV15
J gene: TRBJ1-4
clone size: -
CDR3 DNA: TGTGCCACAGCTCAGGGGACCGCTAATGAAAAACTGTTTTTT
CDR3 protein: CATAQGTANEKLFF

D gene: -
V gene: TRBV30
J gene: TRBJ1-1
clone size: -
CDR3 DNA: TGTGCCTGGAGTGGGAGCGTCCTGCGGGCTGAAGCTTTCTTT
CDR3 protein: CAWSGSVLRAEAFF

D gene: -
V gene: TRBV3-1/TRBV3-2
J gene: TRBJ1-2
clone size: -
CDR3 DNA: TGTGCCAGCAGCCAAGAGTCCCTCTATGGCTACACCTTC
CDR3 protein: CASSQESLYGYTF

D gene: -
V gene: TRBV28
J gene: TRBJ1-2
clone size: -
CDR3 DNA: TGTGCCAGCAGTTTACAGGGTCGGTATGGCTACACCTTC
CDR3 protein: CASSLQGRYGYTF

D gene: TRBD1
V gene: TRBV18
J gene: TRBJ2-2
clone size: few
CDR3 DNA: TGTGCCAGCTCACCACCGGGACAGGGCGCCGGGGAGCTGTTTTTT
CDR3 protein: CASSPPGQGAGELFF

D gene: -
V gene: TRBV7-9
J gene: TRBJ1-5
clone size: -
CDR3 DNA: TGTGCCAGCAGCTTGGGTGAGGGAGGCCCTAATCAGCCCCAGCATTTT
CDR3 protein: CASSLGEGGPNQPQHF

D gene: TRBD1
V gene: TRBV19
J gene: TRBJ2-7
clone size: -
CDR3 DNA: TGTGCCAGTAGTTCCTCTGGGACAGGGGTAATCGAGCAGTACTTC
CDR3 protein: CASSSSGTGVIEQYF

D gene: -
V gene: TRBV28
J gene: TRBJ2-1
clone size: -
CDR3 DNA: TGTGCCAGCAGTTTACTTTACAATGAGCAGTTCTTC
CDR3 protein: CASSLLYNEQFF

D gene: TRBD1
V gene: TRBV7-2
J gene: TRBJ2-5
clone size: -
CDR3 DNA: TGTGCCAGCAGCACGGGGACAGGGGAGAGGGAGACCCAGTACTTC
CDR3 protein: CASSTGTGERETQYF

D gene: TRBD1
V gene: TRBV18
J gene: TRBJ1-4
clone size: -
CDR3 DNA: TGTGCCAGCTCACCCTTGACAGGGAACACTGAAAAACTGTTTTTT
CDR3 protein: CASSPLTGNTEKLFF

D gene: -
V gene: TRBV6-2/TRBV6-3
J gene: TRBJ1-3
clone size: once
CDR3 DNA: TGTGCCAGCAGCAGGACAGCCTCTGGAAACACCATATATTTT
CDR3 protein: CASSRTASGNTIYF

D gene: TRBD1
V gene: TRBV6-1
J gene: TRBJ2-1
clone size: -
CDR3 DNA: TGTGCCAGCAGTGAGACAGGGGGCCCGTCTTACAATGAGCAGTTCTTC
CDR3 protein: CASSETGGPSYNEQFF

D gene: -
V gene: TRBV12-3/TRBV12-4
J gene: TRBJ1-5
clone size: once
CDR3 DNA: TGTGCCAGCACTTATAGCAATCAGCCCCAGCATTTT
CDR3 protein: CASTYSNQPQHF

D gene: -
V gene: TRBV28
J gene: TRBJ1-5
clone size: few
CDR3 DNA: TGTGCCAGCAGTGAAGGGTCTCAGCCCCAGCATTTT
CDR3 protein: CASSEGSQPQHF

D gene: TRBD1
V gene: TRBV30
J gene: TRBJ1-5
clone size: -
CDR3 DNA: TGTGCCTGGAGTGTAGAAGGGGGCCGGCGAGATCAGCCCCAGCATTTT
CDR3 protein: CAWSVEGGRRDQPQHF

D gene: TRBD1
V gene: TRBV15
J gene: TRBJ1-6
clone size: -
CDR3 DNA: TGTGCCACCAGCAGAACAGGGGGACGGTCACCCCTCCACTTT
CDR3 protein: CATSRTGGRSPLHF

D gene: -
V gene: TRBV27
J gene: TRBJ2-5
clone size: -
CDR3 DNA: TGTGCCAGCAGTCCGTGGTCCGGGGAGACCCAGTACTTC
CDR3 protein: CASSPWSGETQYF

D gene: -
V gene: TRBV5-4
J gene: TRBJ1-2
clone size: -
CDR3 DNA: TGTGCCAGCAGCTCGCGCGGGGGGCTGTTGGGCTACACCTTC
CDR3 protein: CASSSRGGLLGYTF

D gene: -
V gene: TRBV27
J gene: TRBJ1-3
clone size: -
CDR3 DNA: TGTGCCAGCAGTGCCGCCGGGAATCCGTCTGGAAACACCATATATTTT
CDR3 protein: CASSAAGNPSGNTIYF

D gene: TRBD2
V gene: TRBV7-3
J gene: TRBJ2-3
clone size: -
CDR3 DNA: TGTGCCAGCAGCTATAGCGGGAGGAACACAGATACGCAGTATTTT
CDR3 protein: CASSYSGRNTDTQYF

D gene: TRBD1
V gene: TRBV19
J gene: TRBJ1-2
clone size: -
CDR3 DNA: TGTGCCAGTAGTGCCACCGGGACAGGGGTTTACTATGGCTACACCTTC
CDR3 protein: CASSATGTGVYYGYTF

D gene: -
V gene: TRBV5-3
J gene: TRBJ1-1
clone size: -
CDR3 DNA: TGTACGAGGGGGGAGACTGAAGCTTTCTTT
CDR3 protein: CTRGETEAFF

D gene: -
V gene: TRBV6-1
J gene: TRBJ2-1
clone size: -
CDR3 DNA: TGTGCCAGCAGTGTAATACCAGGACAGCGCCACAATGAGCAGTTCTTC
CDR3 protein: CASSVIPGQRHNEQFF

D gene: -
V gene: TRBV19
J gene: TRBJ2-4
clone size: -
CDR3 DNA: TGTGCCAGTAGTAGGGGGCAGGCCAAAAACATTCAGTACTTC
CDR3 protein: CASSRGQAKNIQYF

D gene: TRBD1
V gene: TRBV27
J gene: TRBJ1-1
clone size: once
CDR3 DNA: TGTGCCAGCAGTCCGACCCTACAGGGGACGGCTTTCTTT
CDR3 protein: CASSPTLQGTAFF

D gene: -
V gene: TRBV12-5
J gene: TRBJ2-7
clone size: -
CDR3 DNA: TGTGCTAGTGGTTCGCCCCGGAGGCGGGGCTACGAGCAGTACTTC
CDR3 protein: CASGSPRRRGYEQYF

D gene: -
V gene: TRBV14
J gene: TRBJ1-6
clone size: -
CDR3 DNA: TGTGCCAGCAGTGGCGGTCATGCCTATAATTCACCCCTCCACTTT
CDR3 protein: CASSGGHAYNSPLHF

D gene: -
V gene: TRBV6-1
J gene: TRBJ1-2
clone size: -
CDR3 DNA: TGTGCCAGCAGTGAAACAGGGACGGGAAACCTTTTTGGTGGCTACACCTTC
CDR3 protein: CASSETGTGNLFGGYTF

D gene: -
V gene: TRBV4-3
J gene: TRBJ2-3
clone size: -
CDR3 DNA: TGCGCCAGCAGCCAAGAGGTTGCGGGGAGCACAGATACGCAGTATTTT
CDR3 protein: CASSQEVAGSTDTQYF

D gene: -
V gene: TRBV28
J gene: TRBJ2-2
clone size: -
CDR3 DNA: TGTGCCAGCAGTTTACGGGACACCGGGGAGCTGTTTTTT
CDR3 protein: CASSLRDTGELFF

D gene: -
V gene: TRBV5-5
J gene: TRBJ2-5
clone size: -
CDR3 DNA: TGTGCCAGCAGCCTAGAAGGGGCCCCGGGGACCCAGTACTTC
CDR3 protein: CASSLEGAPGTQYF

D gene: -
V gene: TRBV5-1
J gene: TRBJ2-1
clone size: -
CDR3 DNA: TGCGCCAGCAGCTCCCGGGACCGCGGGAATGAGCAGTTCTTC
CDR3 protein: CASSSRDRGNEQFF

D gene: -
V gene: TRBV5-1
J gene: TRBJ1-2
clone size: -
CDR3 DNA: TGCGCCAGCAGCTTGACCTCCTATGGCTACACCTTC
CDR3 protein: CASSLTSYGYTF

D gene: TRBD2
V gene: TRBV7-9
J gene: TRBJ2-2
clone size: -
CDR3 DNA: TGTGCCAGCAGCCCCCGGGACTATAACACCGGGGAGCTGTTTTTT
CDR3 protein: CASSPRDYNTGELFF

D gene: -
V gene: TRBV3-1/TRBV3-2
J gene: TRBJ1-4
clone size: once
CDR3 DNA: TGTGCCAGCAGCCTGCGGACGACTAATGAAAAACTGTTTTTT
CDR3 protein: CASSLRTTNEKLFF

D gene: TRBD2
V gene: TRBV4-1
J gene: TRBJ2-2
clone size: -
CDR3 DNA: TGCGCCAGCAGCCTCCGACTAGCGGGAACCGGGGAGCTGTTTTTT
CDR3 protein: CASSLRLAGTGELFF

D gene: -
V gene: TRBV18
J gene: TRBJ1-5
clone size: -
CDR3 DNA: TGTGCCAGCTCACCACAGGAGAGCAATCAGCCCCAGCATTTT
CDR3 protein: CASSPQESNQPQHF

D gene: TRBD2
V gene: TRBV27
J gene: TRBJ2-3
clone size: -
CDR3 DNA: TGTGCCAGCAGTCTAGCGGGGGGCGGGACGCAGTATTTT
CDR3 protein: CASSLAGGGTQYF